These T cell receptor beta chains were read from a single sample in a study of PD-1 blockade in classical Hodgkin lymphoma. Assay used: immunoSEQ multiplex PCR; TCRdb lists only in-frame clones, some missing. Here the sample spans about 30,000 clones, roughly nine tenths being singletons. This specimen was CD4+ T cells from blood, taken before the fourth cycle of nivolumab. The origin of the receptors is a human donor with classical Hodgkin lymphoma. The CDR3 runs from the conserved cysteine through the conserved F or W. Fields, in order: D gene, V gene, J gene, clone size, CDR3 DNA, CDR3 protein. A D gene is named only where the DNA matches it firmly. Clone size is stated in some rows and not others, as once, few, many or a class when expanded.

D gene: NA
V gene: TRBV5-1
J gene: TRBJ1-1
clone size: NA
CDR3 DNA: TGCGCCAGCAAGGGCGTGACTATGAACACTGAAGCTTTCTTT
CDR3 protein: CASKGVTMNTEAFF

D gene: TRBD1
V gene: TRBV5-8
J gene: TRBJ1-2
clone size: NA
CDR3 DNA: TGTGCCAGCAGCTTGGGGACAGGGCAGGACTATGGCTACACCTTC
CDR3 protein: CASSLGTGQDYGYTF

D gene: TRBD1
V gene: TRBV10-3
J gene: TRBJ2-5
clone size: NA
CDR3 DNA: TGTGCCATCAGTGAGTCGGGCCGGGACAGGTCGCGGACCCAGTACTTC
CDR3 protein: CAISESGRDRSRTQYF

D gene: TRBD1
V gene: TRBV5-4
J gene: TRBJ1-4
clone size: NA
CDR3 DNA: TGTGCCAGCAGTTCCGGGACAGGCGTGAATAATGAAAAACTGTTTTTT
CDR3 protein: CASSSGTGVNNEKLFF

D gene: NA
V gene: TRBV6-1
J gene: TRBJ2-7
clone size: NA
CDR3 DNA: TGTGCCAGTCACGCCTATAGCGGCCCGTCCTACGAGCAGTACTTC
CDR3 protein: CASHAYSGPSYEQYF

D gene: NA
V gene: TRBV5-1
J gene: TRBJ2-1
clone size: NA
CDR3 DNA: TGCGCCAGCAGTACGGGACTCATTGACAATGAGCAGTTCTTC
CDR3 protein: CASSTGLIDNEQFF

D gene: TRBD1
V gene: TRBV5-1
J gene: TRBJ1-1
clone size: NA
CDR3 DNA: TGCGCCAGCAGCTTTTCAGGGGGAGGGACTGAAGCTTTCTTT
CDR3 protein: CASSFSGGGTEAFF

D gene: TRBD1
V gene: TRBV23-1
J gene: TRBJ1-1
clone size: NA
CDR3 DNA: TGCGCCAGCAGGCCGAACAGGGGCCGGAACACTGAAGCTTTCTTT
CDR3 protein: CASRPNRGRNTEAFF

D gene: NA
V gene: TRBV20-1
J gene: TRBJ2-7
clone size: NA
CDR3 DNA: TGCAGTGCTAGATTTGCAGGCCAGTACTTC
CDR3 protein: CSARFAGQYF

D gene: NA
V gene: TRBV5-8
J gene: TRBJ2-1
clone size: NA
CDR3 DNA: TGTGCCAGCAGCCTGCGCGGGGCAGCCTACAATGAGCAGTTCTTC
CDR3 protein: CASSLRGAAYNEQFF

D gene: NA
V gene: TRBV4-2
J gene: TRBJ2-5
clone size: NA
CDR3 DNA: TGTGCCAGCAGCCAAGACTTGATGGGGGGTCGGGCCCAGTACTTC
CDR3 protein: CASSQDLMGGRAQYF

D gene: NA
V gene: TRBV21-1
J gene: TRBJ1-5
clone size: NA
CDR3 DNA: TGTGCCAGCAGAGACAGGGCGGGTCAGCCCCAGCATTTT
CDR3 protein: CASRDRAGQPQHF

D gene: TRBD2
V gene: TRBV5-4
J gene: TRBJ2-7
clone size: NA
CDR3 DNA: TGTGCCAGCAGCTTAACTAGCGGCCCCTACGAGCAGTACTTC
CDR3 protein: CASSLTSGPYEQYF

D gene: NA
V gene: TRBV21-1
J gene: TRBJ2-3
clone size: NA
CDR3 DNA: TGTGCCAGCAGCAAAGACTCCACGAGGTCCACAGATACGCAGTATTTT
CDR3 protein: CASSKDSTRSTDTQYF

D gene: NA
V gene: TRBV27
J gene: TRBJ2-7
clone size: NA
CDR3 DNA: TGTGCCAGCAGTTTATCCTACGAGCAGTACTTC
CDR3 protein: CASSLSYEQYF

D gene: TRBD1
V gene: TRBV28
J gene: TRBJ2-7
clone size: once
CDR3 DNA: TGTGCCAGCAGGGGGGGTGGACAGGGAGCCGCCTACGAGCAGTACTTC
CDR3 protein: CASRGGGQGAAYEQYF

D gene: NA
V gene: TRBV6-6
J gene: TRBJ1-2
clone size: NA
CDR3 DNA: TGTGCCAGCAGTTACGGAGGGACGGCCAAGGAGGGCTACACCTTC
CDR3 protein: CASSYGGTAKEGYTF

D gene: NA
V gene: TRBV7-8
J gene: TRBJ1-2
clone size: NA
CDR3 DNA: TGTGCCAGCAGCTCGAGTTGGAGCTATGGCTACACCTTC
CDR3 protein: CASSSSWSYGYTF

D gene: NA
V gene: TRBV11-3
J gene: TRBJ2-3
clone size: NA
CDR3 DNA: TGTGCCAGCAGCTTAGGGACAGCTAGCACAGATACGCAGTATTTT
CDR3 protein: CASSLGTASTDTQYF

D gene: NA
V gene: TRBV6-4
J gene: TRBJ1-3
clone size: NA
CDR3 DNA: TGTGCCGGCTATAATGTCTCTGGAAACACCATATATTTT
CDR3 protein: CAGYNVSGNTIYF

D gene: TRBD1
V gene: TRBV28
J gene: TRBJ2-7
clone size: NA
CDR3 DNA: TGTGCCAGCAGTTCCTCAAGTCCGGGACAGGGCACCTACGAGCAGTACTTC
CDR3 protein: CASSSSSPGQGTYEQYF

D gene: NA
V gene: TRBV5-4
J gene: TRBJ2-5
clone size: NA
CDR3 DNA: TGTGCCGGCAGCTTGGTGGCAGGCCAAGAGACCCAGTACTTC
CDR3 protein: CAGSLVAGQETQYF

D gene: NA
V gene: TRBV15
J gene: TRBJ1-1
clone size: NA
CDR3 DNA: TGTGCCACCAGCCAGGGCTTGAACACTGAAGCTTTCTTT
CDR3 protein: CATSQGLNTEAFF

D gene: NA
V gene: TRBV19
J gene: TRBJ1-6
clone size: once
CDR3 DNA: TGTGCCAGTAGTACCCCGACTGGGAGCTCCTATAATTCACCCCTCCACTTT
CDR3 protein: CASSTPTGSSYNSPLHF

D gene: TRBD1
V gene: TRBV6-6
J gene: TRBJ2-7
clone size: NA
CDR3 DNA: TGTGCCAGCAGTTACAGACAGGGTTTGTTCTACGAGCAGTACTTC
CDR3 protein: CASSYRQGLFYEQYF

D gene: NA
V gene: TRBV18
J gene: TRBJ1-4
clone size: few
CDR3 DNA: TGTGCCAGCTCACCAAACATGCGCGGCACTAATGAAAAACTGTTTTTT
CDR3 protein: CASSPNMRGTNEKLFF

D gene: NA
V gene: TRBV11-2
J gene: TRBJ1-5
clone size: NA
CDR3 DNA: TGTGCCAGCGCAAGGGGACGTAATCAGCCCCAGCATTTT
CDR3 protein: CASARGRNQPQHF

D gene: NA
V gene: TRBV19
J gene: TRBJ2-7
clone size: NA
CDR3 DNA: TGTGCCAGTAGTCCTCACGGGACGGGAAGCTCCTACGAGCAGTACTTC
CDR3 protein: CASSPHGTGSSYEQYF

D gene: NA
V gene: TRBV10-1
J gene: TRBJ2-7
clone size: NA
CDR3 DNA: TGCGCCAGCAGTGCCTACCCGGGCCCCGGATACGAGCAGTACTTC
CDR3 protein: CASSAYPGPGYEQYF

D gene: TRBD2
V gene: TRBV15
J gene: TRBJ2-3
clone size: NA
CDR3 DNA: TGTGCCACCAGCAGAGGAGGGGCGGGGGGGCGCACAGATACGCAGTATTTT
CDR3 protein: CATSRGGAGGRTDTQYF

D gene: TRBD2
V gene: TRBV5-1
J gene: TRBJ2-7
clone size: NA
CDR3 DNA: TGCGCCAGCAGCCCCGGCGCCGGGGGGATCACCTCCTACGAGCAGTACTTC
CDR3 protein: CASSPGAGGITSYEQYF

D gene: NA
V gene: TRBV18
J gene: TRBJ1-1
clone size: NA
CDR3 DNA: TGTGCCAGCTCACCGGGGGGCGGCCTCAGCAAGATCGAAGCTTTCTTT
CDR3 protein: CASSPGGGLSKIEAFF

D gene: TRBD1
V gene: TRBV15
J gene: TRBJ2-7
clone size: NA
CDR3 DNA: TGTGCCACCAGCAGAGATCTCCCTCTTTTCCGGGACAGAGATAGCGAGCAGTACTTC
CDR3 protein: CATSRDLPLFRDRDSEQYF

D gene: TRBD1
V gene: TRBV27
J gene: TRBJ1-5
clone size: NA
CDR3 DNA: TGTGCCAGCAGTTTACAAGGGGGCAAAAATCAGCCCCAGCATTTT
CDR3 protein: CASSLQGGKNQPQHF

D gene: NA
V gene: TRBV7-2
J gene: TRBJ1-4
clone size: NA
CDR3 DNA: TGTGCCAGCAGCTTAGGGGGGCTGGGTGAAAAACTGTTTTTT
CDR3 protein: CASSLGGLGEKLFF

D gene: NA
V gene: TRBV6-5
J gene: TRBJ2-7
clone size: NA
CDR3 DNA: TGTGCCAGCAGTTACTCGCCAGGGACCTACGAGCAGTACTTC
CDR3 protein: CASSYSPGTYEQYF

D gene: NA
V gene: TRBV7-9
J gene: TRBJ1-4
clone size: NA
CDR3 DNA: TGTGCCAGCAGCTTAGGGACAACTAATGAAAAACTGTTTTTT
CDR3 protein: CASSLGTTNEKLFF

D gene: NA
V gene: TRBV27
J gene: TRBJ2-3
clone size: NA
CDR3 DNA: TGTGCCAGCAGTTTTTCTCGGGATCATACGCAGTATTTT
CDR3 protein: CASSFSRDHTQYF

D gene: TRBD2
V gene: TRBV15
J gene: TRBJ2-7
clone size: once
CDR3 DNA: TGTGCCACCAGCAGAGGGGGACTAGCGGGTTACGAGCAGTACTTC
CDR3 protein: CATSRGGLAGYEQYF

D gene: TRBD1
V gene: TRBV18
J gene: TRBJ1-1
clone size: NA
CDR3 DNA: TGTGCCAGCTCACGCACGGCAGGGGGCACTGAAGCTTTCTTT
CDR3 protein: CASSRTAGGTEAFF

D gene: NA
V gene: TRBV7-9
J gene: TRBJ2-7
clone size: NA
CDR3 DNA: TGTGCCAGCAGCCTGGGACAATACGAGCAGTACTTC
CDR3 protein: CASSLGQYEQYF

D gene: NA
V gene: TRBV28
J gene: TRBJ2-7
clone size: NA
CDR3 DNA: TGTGCCAGCAGCCCGAGAACCGGGCCTTCGAGTCTAAACTCCTACGAGCAGTACTTC
CDR3 protein: CASSPRTGPSSLNSYEQYF

D gene: NA
V gene: TRBV18
J gene: TRBJ2-3
clone size: NA
CDR3 DNA: TGTGCCAGCTCACCACCGGGGACAGATACGCAGTATTTT
CDR3 protein: CASSPPGTDTQYF

D gene: NA
V gene: TRBV28
J gene: TRBJ2-2
clone size: NA
CDR3 DNA: TGTGCCAGCAGTTGGGACATCAACACCGGGGAGCTGTTTTTT
CDR3 protein: CASSWDINTGELFF

D gene: TRBD2
V gene: TRBV2
J gene: TRBJ2-3
clone size: NA
CDR3 DNA: TGTGCCAGCAGTGCCAATTCGGGACTAGCGGGAGTTTCGGATACGCAGTATTTT
CDR3 protein: CASSANSGLAGVSDTQYF

D gene: TRBD2
V gene: TRBV5-1
J gene: TRBJ2-1
clone size: once
CDR3 DNA: TGCGCCAGCAGCTTGGTTCCTAGCGGGAGGGTTTACAATGAGCAGTTCTTC
CDR3 protein: CASSLVPSGRVYNEQFF